These 17 T cell receptor beta chains came from one sample sequenced in a study of cytomegalovirus exposure and HLA in healthy donors. The method was immunoSEQ multiplex PCR; TCRdb's version includes in-frame clones alone and lacks a portion of them. The sample lists hundreds of thousands of clones, roughly 89% occurring once. The sequenced sample consisted of PBMCs. The receptors were gathered from a woman between 18 and 29 years old in good health and CMV-seronegative.

The CDR3 DNA follows: TGTGCCAGCAGCTTAACAGGGGAATCACCCCTCCACTTT. Translation gives CASSLTGESPLHF. The chain employs TRBV11-2 and TRBJ1-6; 7 bases are shared with TRBD1. The CDR3 covers 13 residues. Germline V gene sequence: CDR1 SGHAT, CDR2 FQNNGV. V shed 2 bases and J 10 bases; nucleotides not matched to a gene: 2.

In this sample, this clone turned up once. The chain employs TRBV28 and TRBJ1-1; no reliable D call. This CDR3 is 13 amino acids long. The V gene lost 2 bases and the J gene lost 4 bases, with 8 bases spanning the gap. Germline V gene lookup returns CDR1 MDHEN and CDR2 SYDVKM. The CDR3 region has the DNA TGTGCCAGCAGTTTACCGGGTGCCACTGAAGCTTTCTTT. It codes for CASSLPGATEAFF.

J is TRBJ1-5 and V is TRBV2; the D is unclear. This CDR3 comprises 15 residues. Germline CDR1 SNHLY, CDR2 FYNNEI. V was shortened by 5 bases and J by 3 bases, with 14 bases between the two germline ends. The DNA for the CDR3 is TGTGCCAGCAGTCAAGACATGTCTTTCAATCAGCCCCAGCATTTT. It specifies CASSQDMSFNQPQHF.

This clone has a count of ten or more. The chain joins TRBV10-1 to TRBJ2-5; 11 positions match TRBD2. Germline V CDR1 and CDR2: WNHNN, SYGVQD (reference sequence). J lost 5 bases, V lost 4 bases, and 9 bases had no gene match. The CDR3 is 16 residues long. The CDR3 bases are TGCGCCAGCAGTGGCCCGACTAGCGGGGAACGGGAGACCCAGTACTTC. Its protein product is CASSGPTSGERETQYF.

The V call is TRBV28, the J call TRBJ1-2; 8 bases line up with TRBD1. This CDR3 is built from 14 residues. The germline V gene encodes CDR1 MDHEN and CDR2 SYDVKM. V dropped 4 bases and J dropped 8; count of bases not matched to a gene: 9. In DNA form, the CDR3 reads TGTGCCAGCAGTTCCGGACAGGGATACGGAGGCTACACCTTC. Protein: CASSSGQGYGGYTF.

As to this clone: It is unclear where the CDR3 begins or ends on the DNA, so no DNA is shown, and the CDR3 is as TCRdb lists it. The V and J genes are TRBV28 and TRBJ1-5; the table's D gene call, TRBD1, was not cross checked with the DNA. Germline CDR1 MDHEN, CDR2 SYDVKM. The length of the CDR3 is 16 amino acids, counting both ends. The CDR3 loop reads CASSLFWRRGNQPQHF.

This sequence joins TRBV7-9 and TRBJ2-3, with TRBD2 as a possible D gene (6 bases). Germline V CDR1 and CDR2: SEHNR, FQNEAQ (reference sequence). The CDR3 sequence is 17 residues long. V dropped 10 bases and J dropped 5 bases, with 28 bases sitting between them. The CDR3 loop reads CATQPGASAMIGDTQYF. For the CDR3, the DNA is TGTGCCACCCAGCCTGGGGCTAGCGCCATGATTGGAGATACGCAGTATTTT.

The chain has TRBV7-9 and TRBJ2-7; the match to TRBD2 covers 8 bases. The CDR3 totals 15 residues. V trimming: 5 bases; J trimming: 4 bases; junction bases outside the gene matches: 10. Germline V CDR1 and CDR2: SEHNR, FQNEAQ (reference sequence). The CDR3 region is CASSPTSGELYEQYF. The CDR3 bases are TGTGCCAGCAGCCCAACTAGCGGTGAACTATACGAGCAGTACTTC.

J is TRBJ1-2 and V is TRBV5-1, with TRBD1 matching over 7 bases. Germline V gives CDR1 SGHRS, CDR2 YFSETQ. The length of the CDR3 is 16 residues. Trimming removed 4 bases from V and 5 bases from J; junction bases left unmatched: 14. As DNA, the CDR3 is TGCGCCAGCAGCCGGACAGGCCTAGGTGCAGGGTATGGCTACACCTTC. Translating it yields CASSRTGLGAGYGYTF. The entire variable domain, with the rest obtained from reference TRBV5-1 and TRBJ1-2, is as follows: KAGVTQTPRYLIKTRGQQVTLSCSPISGHRSVSWYQQTPGQGLQFLFEYFSETQRNKGNFPGRFSGRQFSNSRSEMNVSTLELGDSALYLCASSRTGLGAGYGYTFGSGTRLTVV.

The V and J genes are TRBV23-1 and TRBJ2-5, with 7 nucleotides matching TRBD1. TRBV23-1 qualifies as an ORF whose function is uncertain. J gave up 8 bases and V 1 base, and 25 bases lay outside the gene matches. There are 20 residues in the CDR3. CDR3 in amino acids: CASSQWAMTGQYQGDRTQYF. For the CDR3, the DNA is TGCGCCAGCAGTCAATGGGCGATGACGGGACAATACCAAGGGGACAGAACCCAGTACTTC.

The chain combines TRBV2 with TRBJ1-2, with 8 bases lining up with TRBD1. CDR3 length equals 13 residues. CDR1 is SNHLY and CDR2 is FYNNEI in the germline V gene. Trimming removed 4 bases from V and 8 bases from J; junction bases left unmatched: 6. The CDR3 nucleotides are TGTGCCAGCAGTGTGGACAGGGCCGCGGGCTACACCTTC. Its translation is CASSVDRAAGYTF.

This sequence joins TRBV10-3 and TRBJ1-1; 7 nucleotides match TRBD1. Trimming at V came to 7 bases and at J to 1 base, leaving 9 bases not matched to a gene. The CDR3 spans 15 residues. Germline lookup yields CDR1 ENHRY and CDR2 SYGVKD. Here the CDR3 reads CAIMRDRTSNTEAFF. Here the CDR3 DNA reads TGTGCCATCATGCGGGACAGAACTTCGAACACTGAAGCTTTCTTT.

The rearrangement links TRBV4-1 to TRBJ2-1; TRBD2 agrees at 9 bases. The CDR3 covers 16 residues. The ends lost 3 bases at V and 9 bases at J; junction bases unmatched: 12. Germline V gives CDR1 MGHRA, CDR2 YSYEKL. The DNA for the CDR3 is TGCGCCAGCAGCCATCGGACGGCGGGAGGGCCGGGTGAGCAGTTCTTC. It translates to CASSHRTAGGPGEQFF.

The genes are TRBV27 and TRBJ2-7; D perhaps matches TRBD2 (6 bases). V lost 3 bases and J 2 bases, leaving 8 bases between the germline ends. Germline CDR1 reads MNHEY; CDR2 reads SMNVEV (reference sequence). This CDR3 is built from 13 residues. In DNA form, the CDR3 reads TGTGCCAGCAGTTTGCGGGGACCCTACGAGCAGTACTTC. Translating it yields CASSLRGPYEQYF.

The J gene is TRBJ1-3, the V gene TRBV27; D possibly corresponds to TRBD1 (5 bases). The CDR3 loop spans 17 amino acids. Germline-derived CDR1 and CDR2 are MNHEY and SMNVEV (reference sequence). The V end lost 5 bases, the J end lost 3 bases, and 20 bases lay between the germline ends. The CDR3 DNA follows: TGTGCCAGCAGTCCCTCTGGGGGGGAAATACGTGGAAACACCATATATTTT. Translated: CASSPSGGEIRGNTIYF.

The gene calls are TRBV10-2 and TRBJ1-2, with no clear D. CDR1 and CDR2 (germline): WSHSY, SAAADI. Trimming took off 3 bases at V and 4 bases at J, with 9 bases between the two ends. The CDR3 length is 13 residues. The CDR3 nucleotides are TGCGCCAGCAGTGATACTCCCATCTATGGCTACACCTTC. It yields the protein CASSDTPIYGYTF.

The chain combines TRBV6-1 with TRBJ1-5; D is perhaps TRBD1 (6 bases). The V end was cut by 4 bases, the J end by 6 bases, with 16 bases between. This CDR3 is 15 amino acids long. Germline CDR1 and CDR2: MNHNS and SASEGT. The CDR3 protein is CASSGSRGSSQPQHF. CDR3 sequence (DNA): TGTGCCAGCAGTGGTTCCAGGGGCTCTAGTCAGCCCCAGCATTTT.